A single sample gave rise to the 9 T cell receptor beta chains below, sequenced in a study of CD8+ T cells in alopecia areata. Reverse transcription of extracted RNA yielded cDNA, which provided the sequencing template. Sequencing used immunoSEQ multiplex PCR; TCRdb keeps in-frame clones, though not all of them. The sample contains about 120,000 clones, under 65% of which appear only once. Treatment indicated: oral pan-JAK inhibitor, 5-10 mg twice daily. The material was CD4+ T cells sorted from blood, obtained at week 4, from a patient treated with tofacitinib. Receptor source: a human donor with alopecia areata.

The chain employs TRBV30 and TRBJ1-2, with 9 bases matching TRBD1. CDR3 length: 14 amino acids. CDR1 and CDR2 from the germline V gene are GTSNPN and SVGIG (reference sequence). J was trimmed by 8 bases and V by 0 bases; bases with no gene match: 7. The DNA of the CDR3 is TGTGCCTGGAGTGTGCACAGGGGGCCGGGCGGCTACACCTTC. Protein product: CAWSVHRGPGGYTF.

This clone was counted a few times. The chain uses TRBV11-2 and TRBJ2-2; D unresolved. The germline V gene encodes CDR1 SGHAT and CDR2 FQNNGV. The length of the CDR3 is 12 residues. Trimming left V 3 bases short and J 6 bases short, with 5 bases between. CDR3 residues: CASSFGSGELFF. The CDR3 nucleotides are TGTGCCAGCAGCTTTGGGTCCGGGGAGCTGTTTTTT.

The genes are TRBV5-1 and TRBJ1-6; no clear D. Germline V gene data show CDR1 as SGHRS and CDR2 as YFSETQ. This CDR3 spans 16 amino acids. V was pared by 4 bases and J by 6 bases, with 17 bases between. The chain's CDR3 is CASSASPPGTNSPLHF. The CDR3 DNA sequence: TGCGCCAGCAGCGCCTCCCCGCCAGGTACTAATTCACCCCTCCACTTT.

This clone was detected only a few times. The rearrangement uses TRBV7-6 and TRBJ2-1, with D possibly TRBD2 on 6 matching bases. Germline V CDR1 and CDR2: SGHVS, FNYEAQ. Between the trimmed V and J ends, which lost 0 bases and 7 bases, there was a span of 22 bases. The CDR3 is 18 residues long. This chain's CDR3 is CASSLALPTSASENEQFF. The CDR3, as DNA: TGTGCCAGCAGCTTAGCATTACCGACTTCTGCTAGCGAGAATGAGCAGTTCTTC.

The V call is TRBV30, the J call TRBJ1-2; unclear D gene. Germline V gene sequence: CDR1 GTSNPN, CDR2 SVGIG (reference sequence). Trimming left V 3 bases short and J 8 bases short, with 13 bases between. This CDR3 region has 12 residues. The CDR3 DNA follows: TGTGCCTGGAGCTCTGGTCCTCACGGCTACACCTTC. Translated: CAWSSGPHGYTF.

This chain's CDR3 is CASSIDRDPNEQFF. The CDR3 DNA reads as TGTGCCAGCAGTATAGACAGGGATCCCAATGAGCAGTTCTTC. The chain employs TRBV25-1 and TRBJ2-1; 7 bases are shared with TRBD1. The CDR3 covers 14 residues. CDR1 is MGHDK, CDR2 SYGVNS, per germline. V was pared by 5 bases and J by 6 bases, with 7 bases of the junction left unmatched.

The rearrangement links TRBV7-2 to TRBJ1-5, with 8 bases lining up with TRBD1. Trimming at V came to 2 bases and at J to 4 bases, leaving 4 bases not matched to a gene. Looked up from germline, CDR1 is SGHTA and CDR2 is FQGNSA. This CDR3 has 15 residues. The CDR3 protein is CASSLSTGGNQPQHF. The CDR3 region has the DNA TGTGCCAGCAGCTTAAGTACAGGGGGTAATCAGCCCCAGCATTTT.

This sequence joins TRBV9 and TRBJ1-5; 10 bases align to TRBD1. The V gene end was trimmed by 4 bases and the J gene end by 4 bases; junction bases not matched to a gene: 11. In germline, CDR1 is SGDLS, CDR2 YYNGEE. This CDR3 has 17 residues. CDR3 coding DNA: TGTGCCAGCAGCCCCCCTCTTCGGACAGGGGGAAATCAGCCCCAGCATTTT. The encoded protein is CASSPPLRTGGNQPQHF.

Only a few counts were recorded for this clone. V is TRBV25-1 and J is TRBJ2-7; D is perhaps TRBD1 (5 bases). This CDR3 is 13 amino acids long. The V end was cut by 0 bases, the J end by 5 bases, with 8 bases between. Per the germline V gene, CDR1 is MGHDK and CDR2 is SYGVNS. The CDR3 region has the DNA TGTGCCAGCAGTGAATATGGGGCTGACGAGCAGTACTTC. Translating gives CASSEYGADEQYF.